The 29 T cell receptor beta chains listed next were all sequenced from one sample in a study of response to subunit inactivated influenza vaccine. TCRdb re-called the RT-PCR reads through MiXCR, storing one row per CDR3 protein. The sample holds about 780,000 distinct CDR3 sequences, approximately 17% seen once. The starting material was PBMCs from blood, obtained more than 4 days after vaccination. These receptors all stem from a man over 45 who received an inactivated influenza vaccine.

This clonotype was seen once. The chain joins TRBV27 to TRBJ2-3; the match to TRBD2 covers 8 bases. V shed 5 bases and J 7 bases; nucleotides not matched to a gene: 11. This CDR3 has 15 amino acids. Germline V gene lookup returns CDR1 MNHEY and CDR2 SMNVEV (reference sequence). The CDR3 nucleotides read TGTGCCAGCAGTCTGACTAGCGCTCGAACGAATACGCAGTATTTT. It codes for CASSLTSARTNTQYF.

The V and J genes are TRBV6-5 and TRBJ1-1; 9 bases map to TRBD1. Germline loops: CDR1 MNHEY, CDR2 SVGAGI. Unmatched junction bases numbered 11, after V lost 3 bases and J lost 0 bases. The CDR3 has 18 residues. The DNA for the CDR3 is TGTGCCAGCAGTTATGGGAGACAGGGGGTCACCATGAACACTGAAGCTTTCTTT. Translation gives CASSYGRQGVTMNTEAFF.

This clonotype was recorded at least ten times. The V call is TRBV12-3 or TRBV12-4, the J call TRBJ2-1; D possibly corresponds to TRBD2 (6 bases). The CDR3 length is 15 residues. The V end was cut by 3 bases, the J end by 8 bases, with 17 bases between. The CDR3: CASSFGGSGNYEQFF. The CDR3 coding sequence is TGTGCCAGCAGTTTCGGAGGGAGCGGCAATTATGAGCAGTTCTTC.

This clonotype occurred many times. The chain uses TRBV29-1 and TRBJ2-7, with 7 bases fitting TRBD1. The CDR3 totals 13 residues. Germline assignment: CDR1 SQVTM and CDR2 ANQGSEA. J gave up 4 bases and V 7 bases, and 10 bases lay outside the gene matches. CDR3 region: CSAGGGQNYEQYF. CDR3 in DNA: TGCAGCGCTGGTGGGGGACAGAATTACGAGCAGTACTTC.

The chain couples TRBV25-1 to TRBJ2-1; 14 bases are shared with TRBD2. CDR1 and CDR2 (germline): MGHDK, SYGVNS. The CDR3 totals 16 residues. Trimming took 3 bases from V and 9 from J; bases not matched to a gene: 7. CDR3 in amino acids: CASSEPAGTSGGEQFF. Written as DNA, the CDR3 is TGTGCCAGCAGTGAGCCTGCCGGGACTAGCGGGGGTGAGCAGTTCTTC.

V gene TRBV7-9 combines with J gene TRBJ2-1; D is undetermined. V gave up 5 bases and J gave up 4 bases, with 15 bases separating them. There are 15 residues in the CDR3. Germline CDR1 reads SEHNR; CDR2 reads FQNEAQ (reference sequence). The CDR3 DNA follows: TGTGCCAGCAGCCCCCGAAATGGGCCTTACAATGAGCAGTTCTTC. This gives the protein CASSPRNGPYNEQFF.

This clonotype occurred a few times. V and J are TRBV20-1 and TRBJ2-5, with 7 bases matching TRBD1. From germline, CDR1 is DFQATT and CDR2 SNEGSKA (reference sequence). The CDR3 spans 14 residues. The ends lost 6 bases at V and 2 bases at J; junction bases unmatched: 9. The chain's CDR3 is CSAPPGTEQETQYF. In DNA, the CDR3 is TGCAGTGCCCCTCCCGGGACAGAGCAAGAGACCCAGTACTTC.

This clonotype was picked up many times. The chain employs TRBV5-1 and TRBJ1-1; perhaps TRBD1 as D (6 bases). Germline CDR1 reads SGHRS; CDR2 reads YFSETQ. Between the trimmed V and J ends, which lost 4 bases and 5 bases, there was a span of 21 bases. The CDR3 has 16 amino acids. The CDR3 region is CASSAPWGGSGTEAFF. As DNA, the CDR3 is TGCGCCAGCAGCGCGCCCTGGGGGGGCTCGGGGACTGAAGCTTTCTTT.

This clonotype was counted only a few times. The V call is TRBV5-1, the J call TRBJ2-5; 8 bases are a match to TRBD2. After removal of 1 base from V and 4 bases from J, the junction contained 9 bases not matched to a gene. CDR1 and CDR2 from the germline V gene are SGHRS and YFSETQ. The CDR3 is made up of 16 amino acids. The CDR3 nucleotides are TGCGCCAGCAGCTTGCTTGGCGGGAGGTTGGGAGAGACCCAGTACTTC. It encodes CASSLLGGRLGETQYF.

With regard to this clonotype: The germline gene is not matched at one end of the junction; a read error may be the cause. This rearrangement joins TRBV2 to TRBJ2-6; 7 bases align to TRBD2. The CDR3 has 18 residues. Germline-derived CDR1 and CDR2 are SNHLY and FYNNEI. CDR3 residues: CACSYGQGGIRGANVLTF. The CDR3 region has the DNA TGTGCCTGCAGTTACGGTCAGGGAGGGATTCGAGGGGCCAACGTCCTGACTTTC.

The J gene is TRBJ2-4, the V gene TRBV15; 7 nucleotides align to TRBD2. V shed 0 bases and J 0 bases; nucleotides not matched to a gene: 8. Germline V gives CDR1 LNHNV, CDR2 YYDKDF (reference sequence). This CDR3 contains 18 residues. In nucleotides, the CDR3 is TGTGCCACCAGCAGAGATTGGGCTAGCGGACTAGCCAAAAACATTCAGTACTTC. Its protein product is CATSRDWASGLAKNIQYF.

The table lists this clonotype with a few counts. The chain couples TRBV20-1 to TRBJ1-2; no firm D call. The V gene lost 3 bases and the J gene lost 2 bases, with 7 bases spanning the gap. CDR3 size: 12 residues. The germline gives CDR1 DFQATT, CDR2 SNEGSKA (reference sequence). CDR3 loop: CSASIGNYGYTF. As DNA, the CDR3 is TGCAGTGCTAGTATAGGAAACTATGGCTACACCTTC.

The gene calls are TRBV20-1 and TRBJ2-7; D is ambiguous. This CDR3 region has 11 residues. The V gene lost 3 bases and the J gene lost 4 bases, with 7 bases spanning the gap. Germline V gives CDR1 DFQATT, CDR2 SNEGSKA (reference sequence). Here the CDR3 DNA reads TGCAGTGCTAGCCTTGGTTACGAGCAGTACTTC. It encodes CSASLGYEQYF.

This clonotype was observed a single time. The chain combines TRBV11-2 with TRBJ2-6, with TRBD2 matching 7 bases. CDR1 is SGHAT and CDR2 is FQNNGV in the germline V gene. V was pared by 2 bases and J by 1 base, with 8 bases of the junction left unmatched. The CDR3 sequence is 18 residues long. CDR3 in DNA: TGTGCCAGCAGCTTACGGCCCCTAGCGGTGTCTGGGGCCAACGTCCTGACTTTC. It encodes CASSLRPLAVSGANVLTF.

This clonotype turned up a few times. The chain couples TRBV10-2 to TRBJ1-1; D might be TRBD1 (6 bases). This CDR3 is 15 amino acids long. Deletions cut 1 base from V and 5 bases from J, with 14 bases between. The V gene's germline CDR1 is WSHSY and CDR2 SAAADI. CDR3 residues: CASSEWGQVFTEAFF. CDR3 nucleotides: TGCGCCAGCAGTGAGTGGGGGCAGGTGTTTACTGAAGCTTTCTTT.

In its sample, this clonotype was seen many times. The chain carries TRBV12-3 or TRBV12-4 and TRBJ2-3, with 11 bases that match TRBD2. V dropped 5 bases and J dropped 5; count of bases not matched to a gene: 6. The CDR3 has 15 amino acids. The CDR3 loop is CASSKGLAVGDTQYF. In DNA form, the CDR3 reads TGTGCCAGCAGTAAGGGACTAGCGGTTGGAGATACGCAGTATTTT.

This clonotype turned up a few times. The chain employs TRBV6-2 or TRBV6-3 and TRBJ2-7; TRBD2 is a possible D gene (5 bases). Trimming pared 0 bases from V and 2 bases from J, leaving 14 bases between. The CDR3 length is 16 residues. The germline gives CDR1 MNHEY, CDR2 SVGEGT. The CDR3 region has the DNA TGTGCCAGCAGTTACTCAGGCCCGGGGTTGGCCTACGAGCAGTACTTC. Amino acid sequence: CASSYSGPGLAYEQYF.

This clonotype showed up just a few times. V usage is TRBV5-1 and J usage is TRBJ2-1; possible D gene TRBD2, 6 bases. This CDR3 comprises 17 residues. The germline CDR1 and CDR2 sequences are SGHRS and YFSETQ. V lost 3 bases, J lost 2 bases, and 18 bases lay in between. CDR3 sequence reads: CASSSRLGGDPYNEQFF. The CDR3 region has the DNA TGCGCCAGCAGCTCCCGCCTAGGCGGGGACCCCTACAATGAGCAGTTCTTC. Supplemented by reference TRBV5-1 and TRBJ2-1, the full variable domain reads KAGVTQTPRYLIKTRGQQVTLSCSPISGHRSVSWYQQTPGQGLQFLFEYFSETQRNKGNFPGRFSGRQFSNSRSEMNVSTLELGDSALYLCASSSRLGGDPYNEQFFGPGTRLTVL.

Only a few counts were recorded for this clonotype. The rearrangement joins TRBV12-3 or TRBV12-4 to TRBJ1-5; TRBD1 is a possible D gene (6 bases). The V end lost 4 bases, the J end lost 7 bases, and 11 bases lay between the germline ends. The CDR3 spans 13 residues. The chain's CDR3 is CASSSGGQQPQHF. The CDR3 nucleotides are TGTGCCAGCAGTTCGGGGGGCCAACAGCCCCAGCATTTT.

V gene TRBV2 combines with J gene TRBJ2-7; tentative D call: TRBD2 (7 bases). This CDR3 contains 16 residues. V gave up 0 bases and J gave up 6 bases, with 18 bases separating them. Germline CDR1 SNHLY, CDR2 FYNNEI. This chain's CDR3 is CASSEAGGSRGLEQYF. CDR3 coding DNA: TGTGCCAGCAGTGAAGCGGGAGGGAGTCGGGGGCTCGAGCAGTACTTC.

This clonotype has just a few counts. The chain links TRBV24-1 to TRBJ2-3, with a tentative D call TRBD1 (6 bases). CDR1 is KGHDR, CDR2 SFDVKD, per germline. The CDR3 has 15 residues. V lost 3 bases to trimming and J lost 2 bases, with 11 bases between them. Written as DNA, the CDR3 is TGTGCCACCAGTGATCACAGGGAAATCACAGATACGCAGTATTTT. Encoded protein: CATSDHREITDTQYF.

This clonotype was found a few times. The rearrangement links TRBV28 to TRBJ2-7, with D perhaps TRBD1 (6 bases). The CDR3 extends over 13 amino acids. Germline-derived CDR1 and CDR2 are MDHEN and SYDVKM. Trimming removed 10 bases from V and 0 bases from J, with 13 bases in between. The CDR3 DNA sequence: TGTGCCACCGGCAGGGGCGGCTCCTACGAGCAGTACTTC. This sequence encodes CATGRGGSYEQYF.

In its sample, this clonotype was seen many times. The chain combines TRBV24-1 with TRBJ2-1, with a possible D match to TRBD1 (5 bases). The germline V gene encodes CDR1 KGHDR and CDR2 SFDVKD. CDR3 length: 15 amino acids. Trimming pared 3 bases from V and 6 bases from J, leaving 14 bases between. CDR3 DNA sequence: TGTGCCACCAGTGATCCCGGCCCCCAGGGCAATGAGCAGTTCTTC. It yields the protein CATSDPGPQGNEQFF.

This chain connects TRBV28 to TRBJ2-1; tentative D call: TRBD1 (5 bases). Between the trimmed V and J ends, which lost 3 bases and 6 bases, there was a span of 12 bases. The germline CDR1 and CDR2 sequences are MDHEN and SYDVKM. The CDR3 totals 14 residues. CDR3 bases: TGTGCCAGCAGTTTCTTGGGCCAGGGCAATGAGCAGTTCTTC. It is translated as CASSFLGQGNEQFF. The full variable domain, completed using reference TRBV28 and TRBJ2-1, is DVKVTQSSRYLVKRTGEKVFLECVQDMDHENMFWYRQDPGLGLRLIYFSYDVKMKEKGDIPEGYSVSREKKERFSLILESASTNQTSMYLCASSFLGQGNEQFFGPGTRLTVL.

The chain couples TRBV20-1 to TRBJ2-2; 12 bases match TRBD2. Trimming removed 6 bases from V and 1 base from J; junction bases left unmatched: 6. Germline V gene sequence: CDR1 DFQATT, CDR2 SNEGSKA (reference sequence). CDR3 length equals 16 residues. For the CDR3, the DNA is TGCAGTGCCCTGACTAGCGGGGGCCGGAACACCGGGGAGCTGTTTTTT. Translating it yields CSALTSGGRNTGELFF.

CDR3 region: CASSPSTGAAETQYF. The CDR3 DNA follows: TGTGCCAGCAGCCCTTCGACAGGGGCGGCGGAGACCCAGTACTTC. The V gene is TRBV12-3 or TRBV12-4, the J gene TRBJ2-5; 8 bases match TRBD1. The CDR3 extends over 15 amino acids. The V and J ends lost 6 bases and 5 bases, in that order; junction bases with no gene match: 11.

This clonotype was observed a handful of times. The chain joins TRBV7-2 to TRBJ2-3; 8 bases are shared with TRBD1. The CDR3 is made up of 14 amino acids. J gave up 4 bases and V 4 bases, and 4 bases lay outside the gene matches. Looked up from germline, CDR1 is SGHTA and CDR2 is FQGNSA. The CDR3 reads CASSSRQGSDTQYF. CDR3 nucleotide sequence: TGTGCCAGCAGCTCACGACAGGGGTCAGATACGCAGTATTTT.

The table lists this clonotype with a few counts. The chain employs TRBV12-3 or TRBV12-4 and TRBJ1-5, with a tentative D call TRBD1 (5 bases). CDR3 size: 14 residues. Trimming left V 3 bases short and J 3 bases short, with 9 bases between. As DNA, the CDR3 is TGTGCCAGCAGTTTCTCAGGGTACAATCAGCCCCAGCATTTT. Its translation: CASSFSGYNQPQHF.

This sequence joins TRBV30 and TRBJ2-1; the match to TRBD2 covers 14 bases. The CDR3 spans 15 residues. Germline CDR1 and CDR2: GTSNPN and SVGIG (reference sequence). V lost 2 bases to trimming and J lost 6 bases; unmatched junction nucleotides: 3. DNA for the CDR3: TGTGCCTGGAGTCGAGGGACTAGCGGGGGCAATGAGCAGTTCTTC. Protein product: CAWSRGTSGGNEQFF.